This passage covers 13 T cell receptor beta chains from one sample sequenced in a study of early T cells in non-severe SARS-CoV-2 infection. Each CDR3 protein gets one entry after TCRdb re-called the 5' RACE reads with MiXCR. Of about 31,000 distinct CDR3 sequences detected, 5% to 6.5% appear once; the ten largest clones hold about a fifth. Material: whole blood. These receptors were obtained from an adult who was a healthcare worker with PCR-confirmed SARS-CoV-2 infection or an uninfected control (not recorded which).

This clonotype was recorded a few times. J is TRBJ1-4 and V is TRBV7-9, with 7 bases lining up with TRBD1. The germline gives CDR1 SEHNR, CDR2 FQNEAQ (reference sequence). The J segment lost 0 bases and the V segment lost 5 bases, leaving 3 bases of the junction unmatched. The CDR3 totals 15 residues. The CDR3 nucleotides are TGTGCCAGCAGCCTGACAGGGTCAACTAATGAAAAACTGTTTTTT. It yields the protein CASSLTGSTNEKLFF.

J is TRBJ2-1 and V is TRBV7-9; weak D call: TRBD2 (6 bases). Germline CDR1 is SEHNR and CDR2 is FQNEAQ (reference sequence). The CDR3 spans 12 residues. V shed 6 bases and J shed 4 bases, with 7 bases lying between them. The CDR3 is CASSREYNEQFF. The CDR3 bases are TGTGCCAGCAGTCGGGAGTACAATGAGCAGTTCTTC. Drawing the rest from reference TRBV7-9 and TRBJ2-1, the complete variable domain is DTGVSQNPRHKITKRGQNVTFRCDPISEHNRLYWYRQTLGQGPEFLTYFQNEAQLEKSRLLSDRFSAERPKGSFSTLEIQRTEQGDSAMYLCASSREYNEQFFGPGTRLTVL.

The sample holds many counts of this clonotype. This chain connects TRBV4-3 to TRBJ2-2, with D possibly being TRBD1 or TRBD2 (5 bases each). Germline CDR1 LGHNA, CDR2 YSLEER. This CDR3 is built from 16 residues. V dropped 0 bases and J dropped 3 bases, with 11 bases sitting between them. This chain's CDR3 is CASSQDSRGYTGELFF. CDR3 bases: TGCGCCAGCAGCCAAGATAGTCGGGGCTACACCGGGGAGCTGTTTTTT.

In this sample, this clonotype turned up many times. This sequence joins TRBV7-3 and TRBJ2-2, with 7 bases identical to TRBD1. Trimming took 3 bases from V and 5 from J; bases not matched to a gene: 3. Germline V lookup: CDR1 SGHTA, CDR2 FQGTGA. The CDR3 extends over 14 amino acids. This CDR3 reads CASSFPQGTGELFF. The CDR3 bases are TGTGCCAGCAGCTTCCCACAGGGGACCGGGGAGCTGTTTTTT.

The chain uses TRBV11-2 and TRBJ1-2; TRBD1 matches at 8 bases. This CDR3 is built from 14 residues. In germline, CDR1 is SGHAT, CDR2 FQNNGV. Trimming cost V 6 bases and J 8 bases; bases outside gene matches: 11. The CDR3 bases are TGTGCCAGCAGTACGGACAGGGACCAGGAGGGCTACACCTTC. As protein: CASSTDRDQEGYTF.

This chain links TRBV11-2 with TRBJ2-2; 10 bases fit TRBD2. This CDR3 has 13 residues. CDR1 and CDR2 from the germline V gene are SGHAT and FQNNGV. With 5 bases clipped from V and 7 bases from J, the junction kept 1 base outside the gene matches. The DNA for the CDR3 is TGTGCCAGCAGCCGGACTAGCGGCGGGGAGCTGTTTTTT. Translating it yields CASSRTSGGELFF.

This clonotype has only one observation. The chain is built from TRBV5-5 and TRBJ2-5; 7 bases align to TRBD1. Germline trimming cut 1 base from V and 2 bases from J; bases unmatched to any gene: 8. CDR1 is SGHKS, CDR2 YYEKEE, per germline (reference sequence). This CDR3 region has 16 residues. The CDR3 sequence: CASSLLGGPAQETQYF. In nucleotides, the CDR3 is TGTGCCAGCAGCTTGTTAGGGGGCCCTGCGCAAGAGACCCAGTACTTC.

The chain recombines TRBV12-3 or TRBV12-4 with TRBJ1-5; D not certain. The CDR3 extends over 16 amino acids. V dropped 7 bases and J dropped 0 bases, with 16 bases sitting between them. This CDR3 is CASTLAAGNSNQPQHF. The CDR3 DNA sequence: TGTGCCAGCACCTTAGCAGCGGGGAATAGCAATCAGCCCCAGCATTTT.

The chain combines TRBV12-3 or TRBV12-4 with TRBJ1-2; the D is unclear. This CDR3 comprises 12 residues. Trimming pared 3 bases from V and 6 bases from J, leaving 8 bases between. The chain's CDR3 is CASSLGPDGYTF. In DNA form, the CDR3 reads TGTGCCAGCAGTTTGGGTCCGGATGGCTACACCTTC.

The chain recombines TRBV28 with TRBJ1-1; 11 bases are a match to TRBD1. Trimming cost V 5 bases and J 7 bases; bases outside gene matches: 3. The germline V gene has CDR1 MDHEN and CDR2 SYDVKM. CDR3 length equals 13 residues. In nucleotides, the CDR3 is TGTGCCAGCAGTCCGGGACAGGGGGGTGAAGCTTTCTTT. Translated: CASSPGQGGEAFF.

This clonotype was detected many times. The chain combines TRBV7-9 with TRBJ1-1, with no clear D. V lost 1 base and J 4 bases, leaving 4 bases between the germline ends. Germline V gene data show CDR1 as SEHNR and CDR2 as FQNEAQ (reference sequence). This CDR3 is 12 amino acids long. This chain's CDR3 is CASSLESTEAFF. In DNA, the CDR3 is TGTGCCAGCAGCTTAGAGAGCACTGAAGCTTTCTTT.

This clonotype was counted a few times. The genes are TRBV4-3 and TRBJ2-1; 7 bases align to TRBD1. Germline CDR1 is LGHNA and CDR2 is YSLEER. This CDR3 is 15 amino acids long. With 0 bases clipped from V and 7 bases from J, the junction kept 6 bases outside the gene matches. CDR3 region: CASSQDPQGDNEQFF. The CDR3, as DNA: TGCGCCAGCAGCCAAGACCCGCAGGGGGATAATGAGCAGTTCTTC.

This clonotype was found many times. This chain connects TRBV6-5 to TRBJ2-2, with a possible D match to TRBD1 (5 bases). This CDR3 region has 15 residues. From germline, CDR1 is MNHEY and CDR2 SVGAGI. Trimming took off 1 base at V and 7 bases at J, with 13 bases between the two ends. This CDR3 reads CASSYFQGGDGELFF. DNA for the CDR3: TGTGCCAGCAGTTACTTCCAGGGCGGAGACGGGGAGCTGTTTTTT.